Listed below are T cell receptor beta chains from one sample, sequenced in a study of T cells in Graves' hyperthyroidism and ophthalmopathy. Each CDR3 protein is one row after TCRdb ran MiXCR on the multiplex PCR reads. The table lists roughly 630,000 distinct CDR3 sequences, approximately 14% of them singletons. The specimen was blood. The receptors were sampled from a young woman with Graves' hyperthyroidism. Both conserved end residues are part of each CDR3. A D gene is named only where the DNA matches it firmly. For some rows the clone size is stated as once, few or many, or as a class when expanded; others skip it.

>NA|NA|TRBV5-8|TRBJ1-5
TGTGCCAGCACCCAGACCGGGAATCAGCCCCAGCATTTT
CASTQTGNQPQHF
>NA|NA|TRBV20-1|TRBJ2-7
TGCAGTGCTAGGTGGGAGCGGTCCTACGAGCAGTACTTC
CSARWERSYEQYF
>TRBD2|many|TRBV27|TRBJ2-3
TGTGCCAGCAGTCCCGGTAGCGGGAGGGGTCTATGGAGCACAGATACGCAGTATTTT
CASSPGSGRGLWSTDTQYF
>TRBD2|NA|TRBV6-2/TRBV6-3|TRBJ2-2
TGTGCCAGCAATTGGGGAGGGCGGGAGACCGGGGAGCTGTTTTTT
CASNWGGRETGELFF
>NA|NA|TRBV10-3|TRBJ1-1
TGTGCCATCAACCAGGGAGGGAACACTGAAGCTTTCTTT
CAINQGGNTEAFF
>TRBD2|many|TRBV12-3/TRBV12-4|TRBJ2-7
TGTGCCAGCAGTTTCCCGGGAGGAGGCTACGAGCAGTACTTC
CASSFPGGGYEQYF
>NA|once|TRBV24-1|TRBJ1-4
TGTGCCACCAGTGATGAGGGAGATGAAAAACTGTTTTTT
CATSDEGDEKLFF
>TRBD2|NA|TRBV5-5|TRBJ2-1
TGTGCCAGCAGCATCTCGTCCGGGACTAGCGCCCTGAGCTCCTACAATGAGCAGTTCTTC
CASSISSGTSALSSYNEQFF
>TRBD2|NA|TRBV20-1|TRBJ2-3
TGCAGTGTTCCCGAAGGACTAGCGACAGATACGCAGTATTTT
CSVPEGLATDTQYF
>NA|many|TRBV28|TRBJ2-5
TGTGCCAGCAGTCCCGGTAGGGGGGGGACCCAGTACTTC
CASSPGRGGTQYF
>TRBD2|few|TRBV20-1|TRBJ2-7
TGCAGTGCTAGAGGGGGAAACGGACTAGCGGACTACGAGCAGTACTTC
CSARGGNGLADYEQYF
>TRBD2|NA|TRBV9|TRBJ2-1
TGTGCCAGCAGCGCGACTAGCGGGAGGGCCAGGGAGCAGTTCTTC
CASSATSGRAREQFF
>NA|many|TRBV15|TRBJ1-2
TGTGCCACCAGCAGAGCGGCAGCTAACTATGGCTACACCTTC
CATSRAAANYGYTF
>TRBD2|few|TRBV4-1|TRBJ2-1
TGCGCCAGCAGCCAACGCCCGGGACTAGCGGGCGATGAGCAGTTCTTC
CASSQRPGLAGDEQFF
>NA|many|TRBV7-3|TRBJ2-3
TGTGCCAGCAGCTCGCGGGGTAGCACAGATACGCAGTATTTT
CASSSRGSTDTQYF
>NA|NA|TRBV4-2|TRBJ2-1
TGTGCCAGCAGCCAAGCTTATATCCACGTCCATGAGCAGTTCTTC
CASSQAYIHVHEQFF
>NA|many|TRBV7-2|TRBJ2-7
TGTGCCAGCAGCTTAGTTTCAGGGACCAGCTCCTACGAGCAGTACTTC
CASSLVSGTSSYEQYF
>TRBD1|few|TRBV6-1|TRBJ1-2
TGTGCCAGCAGCCGGACAGGGGAACGCTATGGCTACACCTTC
CASSRTGERYGYTF
>NA|many|TRBV28|TRBJ2-7
TGTGCCAGCAGGCACAGCGGAGCCTACGAGCAGTACTTC
CASRHSGAYEQYF
>TRBD2|many|TRBV20-1|TRBJ2-3
TGCAGTGCTAGACGGCTGGGGGGAGGGCCGGTAGATACGCAGTATTTT
CSARRLGGGPVDTQYF
>TRBD1|NA|TRBV18|TRBJ1-1
TGTGCCAGCTCACCAAGGGACAGCCCCATGAACACTGAAGCTTTCTTT
CASSPRDSPMNTEAFF
>TRBD2|many|TRBV18|TRBJ2-7
TGTGCCAGCTCACAGGGCGGGAGCTACGAGCAGTACTTC
CASSQGGSYEQYF
>TRBD2|many|TRBV6-2/TRBV6-3|TRBJ2-3
TGTGCCAGCAGTTACTCGATGGTGAGCGGGAGAACTTTAAACACAGATACGCAGTATTTT
CASSYSMVSGRTLNTDTQYF
>TRBD1|once|TRBV18|TRBJ2-5
TGTGCCGGCTCATCCAACAGGGGGCGCTTGGAGACCCAGTACTTC
CAGSSNRGRLETQYF
>NA|many|TRBV5-1|TRBJ2-3
TGCGCCAGCAGCTTGGTTGGGACCGGGATAGCTAGCACAGATACGCAGTATTTT
CASSLVGTGIASTDTQYF
>TRBD1|few|TRBV6-1|TRBJ2-6
TGTGCCACCTTCACTTTAGCCGGGACAGCCCCCTCTGGGGCCAACGTCCTGACTTTC
CATFTLAGTAPSGANVLTF
>TRBD1|NA|TRBV6-1|TRBJ2-7
TGTGCCAGCAGTGTGGACAGGGTGATCTACGAGCAGTACTTC
CASSVDRVIYEQYF
>TRBD1|once|TRBV10-3|TRBJ2-3
TGTGCCATCAGTGTAAGGGGGCAGCCTGGGACAGATACGCAGTATTTT
CAISVRGQPGTDTQYF
>NA|many|TRBV30|TRBJ2-1
TGTGCCTGGAGCCTTAAAGACGAGCAGTTCTTC
CAWSLKDEQFF
>NA|NA|TRBV6-1|TRBJ2-3
TGTGCCAGCAGCAACGACCGGACTCGCACAGATACGCAGTATTTT
CASSNDRTRTDTQYF
>NA|many|TRBV20-1|TRBJ2-3
TGCAGTGCTAGACACCAGGGCTCCCGCACAGATACGCAGTATTTT
CSARHQGSRTDTQYF
>NA|many|TRBV6-1|TRBJ1-1
TGTGCCAGCTATCTAAGAAAGGGATTGTACACTGAAGCTTTCTTT
CASYLRKGLYTEAFF
>TRBD2|few|TRBV20-1|TRBJ2-1
TGCAGTGCTCCAGCCCGTGGGGAGGGCCCGTGGAATGAGCAGTTCTTC
CSAPARGEGPWNEQFF
>TRBD2|NA|TRBV7-3|TRBJ2-5
TGTGCCAGCAGCTTCCCGGGAGGGGCCGAGACCCAGTACTTC
CASSFPGGAETQYF
>NA|many|TRBV20-1|TRBJ2-7
TGCAGTGCTAGAGGAGCTTCCGGGAGTGAGTCCTACGAGCAGTACTTC
CSARGASGSESYEQYF
>NA|many|TRBV3-1|TRBJ1-2
TGTGCCAGCAGCAGACTAGCGGCAAACTATGGCTACACCTTC
CASSRLAANYGYTF
>NA|many|TRBV29-1|TRBJ1-1
TGCAGCGTGTGGGGGAGGGTGAACACTGAAGCTTTCTTT
CSVWGRVNTEAFF
>NA|NA|TRBV27|TRBJ2-2
TGTGCCAGCAGACCTTTAAGGGGGGACCTGAACACCGGGGAGCTGTTTTTT
CASRPLRGDLNTGELFF
>NA|many|TRBV5-5|TRBJ2-1
TGTGCCAGCAGCGTGCCCGGGACGGCGAATGAGCAGTTCTTC
CASSVPGTANEQFF
>TRBD1|many|TRBV12-3/TRBV12-4|TRBJ1-2
TGTGCCAGCAGTCGAGAGACAGGGGTGGGAGTCTACACCTTC
CASSRETGVGVYTF
>NA|many|TRBV6-1|TRBJ1-2
TGTGCCAGCAGTTCTAAGACAGGCCTCTATGGCTACACCTTC
CASSSKTGLYGYTF
>NA|many|TRBV11-2|TRBJ1-1
TGTGCCAGCAGTACCGGGCTCGGGAGCACTGAAGCTTTCTTT
CASSTGLGSTEAFF
>NA|many|TRBV28|TRBJ2-3
TGTGCCAGCAGTTTACGACCACGCACAGATACGCAGTATTTT
CASSLRPRTDTQYF
>NA|many|TRBV30|TRBJ1-4
TGTGCCTCCCTCACTGTCGGGGAAAAACTGTTTTTT
CASLTVGEKLFF
>NA|many|TRBV4-2|TRBJ1-1
TGTGCCAGCAGCCAAGAAAGGGGCAGCGGGGAAGCTTTCTTT
CASSQERGSGEAFF
>TRBD1|few|TRBV20-1|TRBJ2-2
TGCAGTGCTAGGGAGCCGACAGGGGGTACCGGGGAGCTGTTTTTT
CSAREPTGGTGELFF
>NA|NA|TRBV30|TRBJ1-1
TGTGCCTGGATAAGGGCCAGCACTGAAGCTTTCTTT
CAWIRASTEAFF
>TRBD2|many|TRBV30|TRBJ2-7
TGTGCCTGGAGTGTAAAACTAGCGGGTTCCTACGAGCAGTACTTC
CAWSVKLAGSYEQYF
>NA|NA|TRBV6-4|TRBJ2-2
TGTGCCAGCCGCACCCAAGCGAACACCGGGGAGCTGTTTTTT
CASRTQANTGELFF
>NA|NA|TRBV7-3|TRBJ2-7
TGTGCCAGCAGCCTCGGGCAGCGCCCCTACGAGCAGTACTTC
CASSLGQRPYEQYF
>NA|many|TRBV11-1|TRBJ2-1
TGTGCCAGCAGCTTAACGGGAATGGCCTACAATGAGCAGTTCTTC
CASSLTGMAYNEQFF
>NA|NA|TRBV20-1|TRBJ2-7
TGCAGTGCCCTGGCGAGGAGAAGCTACGAAAAGTACTTC
CSALARRSYEKYF
>NA|few|TRBV7-3|TRBJ2-2
TGTGCCAGCAGCTCCGCAGCGAACACCGGGGAGCTGTTTTTT
CASSSAANTGELFF
>NA|many|TRBV2|TRBJ2-7
TGTGCCAGCAGGGGGACGGGGGTCGAGCAGTACTTC
CASRGTGVEQYF
>TRBD1|many|TRBV29-1|TRBJ2-7
TGCAGCGTTGAAGGCATCGACAGGGGGCGCGACGAGCAGTACTTC
CSVEGIDRGRDEQYF
>TRBD2|NA|TRBV2|TRBJ2-1
TGTGCCAGCAGGGGGACCGGGACTAGCGGGATTCGGGAGCAGTTCTTC
CASRGTGTSGIREQFF
>TRBD2|many|TRBV20-1|TRBJ2-1
TGCAGTGCTAGAGCCCCAGCGGGAGGAGTCAATGAGCAGTTCTTC
CSARAPAGGVNEQFF
>NA|many|TRBV7-2|TRBJ2-3
TGTGCCAGCAGCCAACCAACGGGTCTCACAGATACGCAGTATTTT
CASSQPTGLTDTQYF
>TRBD1|few|TRBV7-2|TRBJ1-6
TGTGCCAGCAGTGAACCCCCGGGACAGGGGCGTTCACCCCTCCACTTT
CASSEPPGQGRSPLHF
>TRBD2|many|TRBV5-1|TRBJ2-1
TGCGCCAGCAGCCAACCGGAGGTAGCGGGAGAAGAGGACTTGCGCAATGAGCAGTTCTTC
CASSQPEVAGEEDLRNEQFF